The sequence of this TCR beta chain was determined in a study of T-cell reconstitution after alpha-beta-depleted transplantation in children. Study observations and caveats: Diversity and T-cell counts at one year after transplant derived mostly from new T cells. There were reportedly several hundred expanded graft clones from which alpha-beta T cells came about two months after transplant. Surviving recipient T cells and intrathymic progenitors accounted for some patients' high TCRbeta diversity at day 60.

Turning to this clonotype: Its antigen remains unknown.

This CDR3 is built from 14 residues. Deletions cut 5 bases from V and 2 bases from J, with 12 bases between. CDR1 is SEHNR, CDR2 FQNEAQ, per germline (reference sequence). Unique molecular identifiers were incorporated into the prepared TCRbeta library. TCRdb passed the PCR reads through MiXCR, listing each CDR3 protein once. The table lists fewer than 700,000 distinct CDR3 sequences, more than 20% of them singletons. The TCR sequence derives from a boy under two years old who had a stem cell transplant for acute myeloid leukemia, so the T cells may come from the graft donor. V usage is TRBV7-9 and J usage is TRBJ1-1; no definite D call. The material sequenced was PBMCs, mostly from graft donor cells, taken 360 days after TCRalphabeta/CD19-depleted stem cell transplant. The CDR3 region has the DNA TGTGCCAGCAGCCGAAGGTCGGGAAACACTGAAGCTTTCTTT. Translating gives CASSRRSGNTEAFF.